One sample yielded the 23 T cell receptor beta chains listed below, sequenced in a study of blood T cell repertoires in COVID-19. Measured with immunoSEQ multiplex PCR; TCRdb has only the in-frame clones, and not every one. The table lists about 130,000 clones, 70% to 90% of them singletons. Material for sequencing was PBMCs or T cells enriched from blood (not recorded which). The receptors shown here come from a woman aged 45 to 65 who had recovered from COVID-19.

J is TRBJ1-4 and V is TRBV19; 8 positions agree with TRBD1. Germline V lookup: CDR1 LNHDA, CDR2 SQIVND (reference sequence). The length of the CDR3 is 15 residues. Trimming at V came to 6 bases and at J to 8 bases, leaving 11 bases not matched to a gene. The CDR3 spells CASRTGQGGWEKLFF. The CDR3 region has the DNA TGTGCCAGTAGGACCGGACAGGGCGGCTGGGAAAAACTGTTTTTT. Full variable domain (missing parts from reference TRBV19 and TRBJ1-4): DGGITQSPKYLFRKEGQNVTLSCEQNLNHDAMYWYRQDPGQGLRLIYYSQIVNDFQKGDIAEGYSVSREKKESFPLTVTSAQKNPTAFYLCASRTGQGGWEKLFFGSGTQLSVL.

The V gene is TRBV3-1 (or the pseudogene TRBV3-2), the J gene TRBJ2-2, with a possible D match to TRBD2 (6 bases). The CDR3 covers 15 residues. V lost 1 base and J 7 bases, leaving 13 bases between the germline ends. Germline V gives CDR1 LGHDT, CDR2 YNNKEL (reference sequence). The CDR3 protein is CASSQVSGRIGELFF. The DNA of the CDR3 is TGTGCCAGCAGCCAAGTGTCAGGGAGGATCGGGGAGCTGTTTTTT.

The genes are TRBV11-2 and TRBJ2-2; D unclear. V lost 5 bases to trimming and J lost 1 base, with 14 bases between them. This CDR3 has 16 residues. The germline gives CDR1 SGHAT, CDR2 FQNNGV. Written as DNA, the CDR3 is TGTGCCAGCAGCCCCTCCGGGTCCTTGAACACCGGGGAGCTGTTTTTT. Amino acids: CASSPSGSLNTGELFF.

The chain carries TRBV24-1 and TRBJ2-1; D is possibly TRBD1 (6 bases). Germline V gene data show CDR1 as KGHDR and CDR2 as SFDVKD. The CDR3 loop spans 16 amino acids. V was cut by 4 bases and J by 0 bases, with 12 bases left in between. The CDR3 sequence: CATSETGLSSYNEQFF. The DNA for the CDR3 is TGTGCCACCAGTGAAACAGGGTTAAGCTCCTACAATGAGCAGTTCTTC.

In nucleotides, the CDR3 is TGCGCCAGCAGCCCGGGGACAGCAGGCTATGGCTACACCTTC. It translates to CASSPGTAGYGYTF. The genes are TRBV5-1 and TRBJ1-2, with 7 nucleotides matching TRBD1. Germline trimming cut 4 bases from V and 4 bases from J; bases unmatched to any gene: 7. This CDR3 has 14 residues. Per the germline V gene, CDR1 is SGHRS and CDR2 is YFSETQ.

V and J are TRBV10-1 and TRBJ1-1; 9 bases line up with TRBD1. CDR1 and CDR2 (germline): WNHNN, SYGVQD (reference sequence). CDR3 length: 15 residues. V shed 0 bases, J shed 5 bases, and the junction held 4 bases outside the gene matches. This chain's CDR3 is CASSESQGARTEAFF. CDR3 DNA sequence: TGCGCCAGCAGTGAGTCACAGGGGGCGAGGACTGAAGCTTTCTTT.

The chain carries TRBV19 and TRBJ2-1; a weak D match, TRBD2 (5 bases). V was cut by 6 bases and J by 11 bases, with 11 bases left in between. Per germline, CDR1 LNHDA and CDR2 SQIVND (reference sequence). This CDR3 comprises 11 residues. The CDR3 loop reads CASSSDLKQFF. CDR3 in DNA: TGTGCCAGTAGCTCGGACTTAAAGCAGTTCTTC.

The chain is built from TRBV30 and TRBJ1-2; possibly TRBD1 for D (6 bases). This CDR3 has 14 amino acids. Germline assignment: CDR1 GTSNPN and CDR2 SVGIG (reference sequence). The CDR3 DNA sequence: TGTGCGGCGGCCACAGGGCCAGCTAACTATGGCTACACCTTC. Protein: CAAATGPANYGYTF.

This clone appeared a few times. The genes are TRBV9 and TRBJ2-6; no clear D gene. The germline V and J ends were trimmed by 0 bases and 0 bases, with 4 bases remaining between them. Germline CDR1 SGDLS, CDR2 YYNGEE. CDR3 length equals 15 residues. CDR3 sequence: CASSVGHSGANVLTF. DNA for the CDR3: TGTGCCAGCAGCGTAGGGCACTCTGGGGCCAACGTCCTGACTTTC.

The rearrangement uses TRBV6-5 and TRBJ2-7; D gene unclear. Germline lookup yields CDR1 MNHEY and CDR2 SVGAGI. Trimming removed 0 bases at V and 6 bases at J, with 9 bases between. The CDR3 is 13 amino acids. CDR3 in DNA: TGTGCCAGCAGTTACTCTCGGTCTTCCGAGCAGTACTTC. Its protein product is CASSYSRSSEQYF.

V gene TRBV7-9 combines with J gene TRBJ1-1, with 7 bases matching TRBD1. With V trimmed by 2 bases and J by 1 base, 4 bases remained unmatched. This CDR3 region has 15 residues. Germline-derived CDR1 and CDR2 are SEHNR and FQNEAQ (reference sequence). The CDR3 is CASSLYGTANTEAFF. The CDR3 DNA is TGTGCCAGCAGCTTATACGGGACAGCGAACACTGAAGCTTTCTTT. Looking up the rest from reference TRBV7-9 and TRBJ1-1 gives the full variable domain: DTGVSQNPRHKITKRGQNVTFRCDPISEHNRLYWYRQTLGQGPEFLTYFQNEAQLEKSRLLSDRFSAERPKGSFSTLEIQRTEQGDSAMYLCASSLYGTANTEAFFGQGTRLTVV.

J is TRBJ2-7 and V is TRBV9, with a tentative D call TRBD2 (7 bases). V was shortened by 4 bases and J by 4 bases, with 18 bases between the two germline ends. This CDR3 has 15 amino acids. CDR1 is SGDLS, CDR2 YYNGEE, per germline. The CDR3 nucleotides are TGTGCCAGCAGCCTACGGGGGGCGTCGGGATACGAGCAGTACTTC. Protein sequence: CASSLRGASGYEQYF.

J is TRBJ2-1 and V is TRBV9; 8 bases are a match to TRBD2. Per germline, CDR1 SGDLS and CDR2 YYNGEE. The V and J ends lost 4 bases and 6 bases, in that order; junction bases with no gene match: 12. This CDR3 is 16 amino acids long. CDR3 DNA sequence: TGTGCCAGCAGCCCATCGGGAGGGTTCACCGGCAATGAGCAGTTCTTC. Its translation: CASSPSGGFTGNEQFF.

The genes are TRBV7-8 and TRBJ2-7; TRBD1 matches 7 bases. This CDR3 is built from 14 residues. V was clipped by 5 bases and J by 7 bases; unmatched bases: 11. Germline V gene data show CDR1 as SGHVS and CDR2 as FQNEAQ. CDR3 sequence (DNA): TGTGCCAGCAGCCCCGGGGACAGTTTGAAAGAGCAGTACTTC. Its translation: CASSPGDSLKEQYF.

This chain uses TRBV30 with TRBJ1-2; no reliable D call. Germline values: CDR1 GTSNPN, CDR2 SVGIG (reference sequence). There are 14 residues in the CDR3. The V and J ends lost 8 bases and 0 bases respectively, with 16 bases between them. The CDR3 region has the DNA TGTGCCAGGAATCAGCCGGGTTCTAACTATGGCTACACCTTC. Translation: CARNQPGSNYGYTF.

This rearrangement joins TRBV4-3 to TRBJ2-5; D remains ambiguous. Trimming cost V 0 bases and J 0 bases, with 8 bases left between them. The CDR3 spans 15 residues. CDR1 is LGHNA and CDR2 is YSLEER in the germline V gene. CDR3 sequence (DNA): TGCGCCAGCAGCCAAGATCTAAGCTACCAAGAGACCCAGTACTTC. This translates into CASSQDLSYQETQYF.

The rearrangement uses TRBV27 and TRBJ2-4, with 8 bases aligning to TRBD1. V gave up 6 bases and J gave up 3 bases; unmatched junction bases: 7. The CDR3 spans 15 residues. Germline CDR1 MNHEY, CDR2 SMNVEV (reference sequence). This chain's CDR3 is CASSEQGTGKNIQYF. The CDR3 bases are TGTGCCAGCAGCGAACAGGGGACAGGCAAAAACATTCAGTACTTC.

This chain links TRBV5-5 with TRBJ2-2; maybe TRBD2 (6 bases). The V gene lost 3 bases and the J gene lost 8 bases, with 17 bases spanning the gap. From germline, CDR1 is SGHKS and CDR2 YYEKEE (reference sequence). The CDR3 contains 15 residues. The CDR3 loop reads CASSSGGTLAGELFF. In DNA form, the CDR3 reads TGTGCCAGCAGCTCGGGTGGGACTTTGGCGGGGGAGCTGTTTTTT.

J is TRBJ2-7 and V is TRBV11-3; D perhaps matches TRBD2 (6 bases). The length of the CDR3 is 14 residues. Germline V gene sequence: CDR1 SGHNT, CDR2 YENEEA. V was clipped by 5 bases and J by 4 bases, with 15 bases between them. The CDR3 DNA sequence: TGTGCCAGCAGCCCCCGGGGGACGCCGTACGAGCAGTACTTC. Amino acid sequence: CASSPRGTPYEQYF. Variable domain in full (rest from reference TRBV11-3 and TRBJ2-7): EAGVVQSPRYKIIEKKQPVAFWCNPISGHNTLYWYLQNLGQGPELLIRYENEEAVDDSQLPKDRFSAERLKGVDSTLKIQPAELGDSAVYLCASSPRGTPYEQYFGPGTRLTVT.

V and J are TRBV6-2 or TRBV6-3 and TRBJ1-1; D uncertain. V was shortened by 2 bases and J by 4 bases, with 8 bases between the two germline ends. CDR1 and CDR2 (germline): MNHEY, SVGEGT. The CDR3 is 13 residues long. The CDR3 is CASSYGRGTEAFF. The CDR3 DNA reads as TGTGCCAGCAGTTACGGGCGGGGCACTGAAGCTTTCTTT.

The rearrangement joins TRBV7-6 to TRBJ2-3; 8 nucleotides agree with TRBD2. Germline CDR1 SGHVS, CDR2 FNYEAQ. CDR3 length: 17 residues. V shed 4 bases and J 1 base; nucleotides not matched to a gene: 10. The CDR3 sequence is CASSSPTSEKGTDTQYF. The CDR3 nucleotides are TGTGCCAGCAGCTCACCGACTAGCGAAAAGGGCACAGATACGCAGTATTTT.

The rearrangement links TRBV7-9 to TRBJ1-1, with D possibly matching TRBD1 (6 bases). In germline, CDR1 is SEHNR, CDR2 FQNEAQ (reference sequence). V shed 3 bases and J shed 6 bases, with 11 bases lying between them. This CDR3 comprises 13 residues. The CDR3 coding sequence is TGTGCCAGCAGCTTGGGGCAGGGGTCTGAAGCTTTCTTT. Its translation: CASSLGQGSEAFF.

The CDR3 loop is CASGDRDRGSQPQHF. The CDR3 DNA reads as TGTGCCAGCGGCGACCGGGACAGGGGGAGTCAGCCCCAGCATTTT. This chain joins TRBV2 and TRBJ1-5; TRBD1 aligns across 11 bases. With 8 bases clipped from V and 6 bases from J, the junction kept 9 bases outside the gene matches. Per germline, CDR1 SNHLY and CDR2 FYNNEI. The CDR3 runs to 15 residues. The variable domain in full, completed from reference TRBV2 and TRBJ1-5, reads EPEVTQTPSHQVTQMGQEVILRCVPISNHLYFYWYRQILGQKVEFLVSFYNNEISEKSEIFDDQFSVERPDGSNFTLKIRSTKLEDSAMYFCASGDRDRGSQPQHFGDGTRLSIL.